Following are 9 T cell receptor beta chains from one sample sequenced in a study of Ad26.COV2.S vaccination and SARS-CoV-2 variants. This sample's treatment: about 20 received Ad26.COV2.S at low or high dose, single or two shots; about 5 received placebo; per-sample allocation not given. Samples came from day 63 after the first vaccine or placebo injection. Assay: immunoSEQ multiplex PCR; the TCRdb copy retains only in-frame clones and omits some. The sample consists of 300,000 to 400,000 clones, 86% of them appearing once. The sequenced sample was peripheral blood, obtained in a trial of Ad26.COV2.S vaccine versus placebo. The receptors shown here come from a person aged 18 to 59 who received the Ad26.COV2.S COVID-19 vaccine or a placebo.

The chain employs TRBV4-1 and TRBJ1-1, with 9 bases aligning to TRBD1. V lost 4 bases and J lost 6; bases outside the gene matches: 9. The CDR3 extends over 15 amino acids. Germline CDR1 MGHRA, CDR2 YSYEKL. The CDR3 DNA reads TGCGCCAGCAGCCGGGGACAGGGAGCGGTACCTGAAGCTTTCTTT. Its translation: CASSRGQGAVPEAFF.

The chain is built from TRBV19 and TRBJ1-1; possible D gene TRBD1, 5 bases. The V gene lost 9 bases and the J gene lost 3 bases, with 17 bases spanning the gap. Germline-derived CDR1 and CDR2 are LNHDA and SQIVND (reference sequence). The CDR3 loop spans 14 amino acids. The CDR3 protein is CASSPRRGDTEAFF. In DNA form, the CDR3 reads TGTGCCAGCAGTCCCAGGAGGGGTGACACTGAAGCTTTCTTT.

The rearrangement uses TRBV5-4 and TRBJ1-6; D is unclear. The CDR3 runs 15 residues. Germline CDR1 and CDR2: SGHNT and YYREEE (reference sequence). Deletions cut 4 bases from V and 3 bases from J, with 11 bases between. The CDR3: CASSGVGDYNSPLHF. As DNA, the CDR3 is TGTGCCAGCAGCGGGGTCGGGGACTATAATTCACCCCTCCACTTT. The whole variable domain, filled in from reference TRBV5-4 and TRBJ1-6, reads ETGVTQSPTHLIKTRGQQVTLRCSSQSGHNTVSWYQQALGQGPQFIFQYYREEENGRGNFPPRFSGLQFPNYSSELNVNALELDDSALYLCASSGVGDYNSPLHFGNGTRLTVT.

The chain carries TRBV3-1 (or the pseudogene TRBV3-2) and TRBJ2-6; D may be TRBD1 (5 bases). The CDR3 contains 15 residues. Trimming cost V 3 bases and J 4 bases, with 10 bases left between them. The germline CDR1 and CDR2 sequences are LGHDT and YNNKEL (reference sequence). The CDR3 nucleotides read TGTGCCAGCAGCCAGGGGCAGATGGGGGCCAACGTCCTGACTTTC. Its protein product is CASSQGQMGANVLTF.

This CDR3 is CASSQLPAGQGGNSPLHF. Written as DNA, the CDR3 is TGTGCCAGCAGCCAACTTCCCGCAGGACAGGGTGGTAATTCACCCCTCCACTTT. This sequence joins TRBV3-1 (or the pseudogene TRBV3-2) and TRBJ1-6, with 8 bases matching TRBD1. The CDR3 contains 18 residues. Trimming cost V 2 bases and J 6 bases; bases outside gene matches: 12. Germline V gene data show CDR1 as LGHDT and CDR2 as YNNKEL (reference sequence).

This clone was counted a single time. The rearrangement links TRBV12-1 to TRBJ1-2; the table's D call TRBD1 went unverified against the DNA. TRBV12-1 is an annotated pseudogene. The length of the CDR3 is 14 residues. This chain's CDR3 is CASSCRTGSYGYTF. CDR3 DNA: TGTGCCAGCAGCTGTAGGACAGGAAGCTATGGCTACACCTTC.

The V and J genes are TRBV18 and TRBJ2-6, with D tentatively TRBD2 (5 bases). Per the germline V gene, CDR1 is KGHSH and CDR2 is LQKENI. The CDR3 is 13 amino acids. Trimming left V 4 bases short and J 8 bases short, with 9 bases between. CDR3: CASSLGLSNVLTF. For the CDR3, the DNA is TGTGCCAGCTCACTAGGACTCTCCAACGTCCTGACTTTC.

The chain links TRBV14 to TRBJ2-7; no definite D call. This CDR3 is built from 12 residues. Germline CDR1 SGHDN, CDR2 FVKESK. Trimming left V 4 bases short and J 7 bases short, with 11 bases between. The CDR3 loop is CASSPQSWEQYF. The CDR3, as DNA: TGTGCCAGCAGCCCCCAGTCTTGGGAGCAGTACTTC.

The chain couples TRBV7-9 to TRBJ2-3; D gene ambiguous. V lost 1 base, J lost 2 bases, and 4 bases lay in between. This CDR3 has 13 amino acids. Germline CDR1 and CDR2: SEHNR and FQNEAQ (reference sequence). CDR3 sequence reads: CASSLVPTDTQYF. DNA for the CDR3: TGTGCCAGCAGCTTAGTCCCCACAGATACGCAGTATTTT.